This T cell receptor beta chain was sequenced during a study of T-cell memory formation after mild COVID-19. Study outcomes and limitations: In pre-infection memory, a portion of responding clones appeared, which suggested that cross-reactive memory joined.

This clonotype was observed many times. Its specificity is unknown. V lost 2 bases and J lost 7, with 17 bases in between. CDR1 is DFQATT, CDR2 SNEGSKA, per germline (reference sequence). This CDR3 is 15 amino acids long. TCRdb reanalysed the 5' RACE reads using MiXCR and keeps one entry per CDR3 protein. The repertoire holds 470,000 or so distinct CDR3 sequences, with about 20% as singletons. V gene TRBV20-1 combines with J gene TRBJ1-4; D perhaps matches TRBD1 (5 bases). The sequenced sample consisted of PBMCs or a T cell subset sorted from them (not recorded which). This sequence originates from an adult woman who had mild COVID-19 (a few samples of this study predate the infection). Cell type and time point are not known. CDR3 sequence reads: CSARKPGPLIEKLFF. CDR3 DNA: TGCAGTGCTAGAAAACCGGGACCCTTAATTGAAAAACTGTTTTTT.